The entry below describes one T cell receptor (beta chain). Its antigen is still unknown. The data were obtained in a study of cytomegalovirus exposure and HLA in healthy donors. This CDR3 spans 16 amino acids. The V gene's germline CDR1 is MNHEY and CDR2 SVGAGI. The trim removed 2 bases at V and 2 bases at J, leaving 9 bases unmatched. Whole-study results and caveats: Relative to the roughly 640-donor mean, N-insertions were reportedly fewer in an Asian-associated ancestry cluster in a later analysis. It was confirmed in vitro that a few of the CMV-associated chains were specific for CMV antigens. Overall, about 160 TCR beta chains were annotated as cytomegalovirus-associated.

The PCR employed 60 Vbeta primers together with 13 Jbeta primers. Using immunoSEQ multiplex PCR, the repertoire was profiled, and TCRdb retains in-frame clones only, with some absent. This repertoire shows about 84,000 clones, 55% to 70% found once; its top ten account for 14% to 15%. The sequencing input was PBMCs. J is TRBJ2-7 and V is TRBV6-5; 7 bases are shared with TRBD2. This clonotype was sampled from a woman aged 40-49 years in good health and CMV-seropositive. DNA for the CDR3: TGTGCCAGCAGTTACCGGGGTGCGGGAGTTGCCTACGAGCAGTACTTC. This encodes CASSYRGAGVAYEQYF.